These 22 T cell receptor beta chains originate from one sample sequenced in a study of tumor-infiltrating lymphocytes in localized non-small cell lung cancer. Measured with immunoSEQ multiplex PCR; TCRdb has only the in-frame clones, and not every one. Among more than 20,000 clones listed, roughly 66% were seen once. Sample: lung tumor tissue. These receptors were collected from a human donor with non-small cell lung cancer.

V gene TRBV7-8 combines with J gene TRBJ2-7; tentatively, D is TRBD1 (6 bases). Trimming stripped 5 bases from V and 6 bases from J, with 20 bases between. This CDR3 is 15 amino acids long. The germline V gene encodes CDR1 SGHVS and CDR2 FQNEAQ. CDR3 sequence (DNA): TGTGCCAGCAGCCTAACAGGGATTAGGGCCAGCGAGCAGTACTTC. Protein sequence: CASSLTGIRASEQYF.

The chain uses TRBV4-2 and TRBJ2-6, with a weak D call TRBD2 (6 bases). CDR1 and CDR2 (germline): LGHNA, YNFKEQ. The CDR3 is 18 residues long. With 0 bases removed from V and 4 bases from J, the gap between germline ends came to 16 bases. CDR3 coding DNA: TGTGCCAGCAGCCAAGATCAATTTCGGGAGTCAGGGGCCAACGTCCTGACTTTC. It is translated as CASSQDQFRESGANVLTF.

The chain employs TRBV2 and TRBJ2-3; 9 bases align to TRBD2. Germline CDR1 SNHLY, CDR2 FYNNEI. The CDR3 loop spans 15 amino acids. V lost 8 bases, J lost 1 base, and 7 bases stayed unmatched. CDR3 in amino acids: CASGGIAGGTDTQYF. The CDR3 nucleotides read TGTGCCAGCGGGGGGATAGCGGGGGGCACAGATACGCAGTATTTT.

This clone showed up just once. The chain carries TRBV29-1 and TRBJ2-3; D is undetermined. V lost 2 bases and J lost 0, with 6 bases in between. Germline loops: CDR1 SQVTM, CDR2 ANQGSEA. The CDR3 is made up of 13 amino acids. The CDR3 DNA sequence: TGCAGCGTTGAATCGGCTAGCACAGATACGCAGTATTTT. Its protein product is CSVESASTDTQYF.

The chain has TRBV9 and TRBJ2-7; D call uncertain. The CDR3 consists of 13 residues. Trimming took 2 bases from V and 0 from J, leaving 6 bases between them. CDR1 is SGDLS and CDR2 is YYNGEE in the germline V gene. The CDR3 DNA sequence: TGTGCCAGCAGCGTTTCCCCCTCCTACGAGCAGTACTTC. Residues: CASSVSPSYEQYF. The full variable domain, its missing parts supplied by reference TRBV9 and TRBJ2-7, is DSGVTQTPKHLITATGQRVTLRCSPRSGDLSVYWYQQSLDQGLQFLIQYYNGEERAKGNILERFSAQQFPDLHSELNLSSLELGDSALYFCASSVSPSYEQYFGPGTRLTVT.

The chain couples TRBV7-2 to TRBJ1-2; TRBD1 might be the D (5 bases). This CDR3 has 16 amino acids. V lost 0 bases, J lost 8 bases, and 19 bases lay in between. Germline CDR1 reads SGHTA; CDR2 reads FQGNSA. CDR3 nucleotide sequence: TGTGCCAGCAGCTTAGCGGTTGGGGGGGTGATTGAAGGCTACACCTTC. It encodes CASSLAVGGVIEGYTF.

The rearrangement uses TRBV2 and TRBJ2-7; TRBD2 matches at 16 bases. Unmatched junction bases numbered 5, after V lost 6 bases and J lost 6 bases. From germline, CDR1 is SNHLY and CDR2 FYNNEI. The CDR3 has 15 residues. The CDR3 here is CASRAGLAGGLEQYF. The DNA of the CDR3 is TGTGCCAGCAGAGCGGGACTAGCGGGGGGGCTCGAGCAGTACTTC.

This clone turned up a few times. The V call is TRBV7-2, the J call TRBJ1-1; D is unresolved. The CDR3 totals 14 residues. Trimming took 5 bases from V and 3 from J, leaving 13 bases between them. Germline lookup yields CDR1 SGHTA and CDR2 FQGNSA. The CDR3 loop reads CASSPDGVYTEAFF. The CDR3 nucleotides read TGTGCCAGCAGCCCGGACGGGGTGTACACTGAAGCTTTCTTT.

This sequence joins TRBV5-1 and TRBJ2-2; D gene uncertain. V was pared by 2 bases and J by 9 bases, with 14 bases between. The germline CDR1 and CDR2 sequences are SGHRS and YFSETQ. There are 14 residues in the CDR3. This CDR3 is CASSFEQYGRELFF. Here the CDR3 DNA reads TGCGCCAGCAGCTTCGAACAGTATGGCCGGGAGCTGTTTTTT.

The J gene is TRBJ2-7, the V gene TRBV15; 7 bases match TRBD1. Per germline, CDR1 LNHNV and CDR2 YYDKDF (reference sequence). Trimming removed 1 base from V and 0 bases from J; junction bases left unmatched: 3. The CDR3 runs to 15 residues. In DNA, the CDR3 is TGTGCCACCAGCAGAGTCACAGGGGTCTCCTACGAGCAGTACTTC. Its protein product is CATSRVTGVSYEQYF.

The chain recombines TRBV11-3 with TRBJ2-5, with 7 bases aligning to TRBD1. The trim removed 5 bases at V and 4 bases at J, leaving 7 bases unmatched. This CDR3 spans 14 amino acids. The germline V gene encodes CDR1 SGHNT and CDR2 YENEEA. The DNA for the CDR3 is TGTGCCAGCAGCCGGACAGGTTTTGGAGAGACCCAGTACTTC. Protein: CASSRTGFGETQYF. The entire variable domain, with the rest obtained from reference TRBV11-3 and TRBJ2-5, is as follows: EAGVVQSPRYKIIEKKQPVAFWCNPISGHNTLYWYLQNLGQGPELLIRYENEEAVDDSQLPKDRFSAERLKGVDSTLKIQPAELGDSAVYLCASSRTGFGETQYFGPGTRLLVL.

The table lists this clone with a few counts. The chain couples TRBV18 to TRBJ1-6; tentatively, D is TRBD1 (5 bases). In germline, CDR1 is KGHSH, CDR2 LQKENI. The CDR3 is made up of 16 amino acids. V was cut by 0 bases and J by 6 bases, with 12 bases left in between. The CDR3 sequence: CASSPPGLGGNSPLHF. The CDR3 DNA follows: TGTGCCAGCTCACCACCGGGGTTGGGGGGTAATTCACCCCTCCACTTT.

The rearrangement links TRBV5-1 to TRBJ2-2; D is unclear. From germline, CDR1 is SGHRS and CDR2 YFSETQ. The CDR3 length is 13 residues. Trimming cost V 0 bases and J 7 bases, with 7 bases left between them. The CDR3 nucleotides are TGCGCCAGCAGCTTGGAGCAAGGCGGGGAGCTGTTTTTT. Its translation is CASSLEQGGELFF.

The chain joins TRBV4-2 to TRBJ2-4, with D possibly matching TRBD2 (5 bases). V was shortened by 0 bases and J by 3 bases, with 15 bases between the two germline ends. The CDR3 runs 17 residues. The germline V gene has CDR1 LGHNA and CDR2 YNFKEQ. The CDR3 spells CASSQEWFQRVKNIQYF. The CDR3 DNA sequence: TGTGCCAGCAGCCAAGAGTGGTTTCAGAGGGTCAAAAACATTCAGTACTTC.

This rearrangement joins TRBV19 to TRBJ2-4; 9 nucleotides match TRBD1. Germline V lookup: CDR1 LNHDA, CDR2 SQIVND (reference sequence). With V trimmed by 6 bases and J by 5 bases, 14 bases remained unmatched. This CDR3 spans 17 amino acids. The chain's CDR3 is CASRETGQGTGENIQYF. CDR3 DNA: TGTGCCAGTAGGGAAACGGGACAGGGCACAGGGGAAAACATTCAGTACTTC.

In its sample, this clone was seen a few times. The CDR3: CASSSFGPVGEQYF. The CDR3 region has the DNA TGTGCCAGCAGCTCGTTTGGACCGGTAGGGGAGCAGTACTTC. This chain links TRBV5-6 with TRBJ2-7; D gene unclear. CDR3 length: 14 residues. Germline CDR1 SGHDT, CDR2 YYEEEE. The V end lost 3 bases, the J end lost 7 bases, and 17 bases lay between the germline ends. The full variable domain, rest sourced from reference TRBV5-6 and TRBJ2-7, is DAGVTQSPTHLIKTRGQQVTLRCSPKSGHDTVSWYQQALGQGPQFIFQYYEEEERQRGNFPDRFSGHQFPNYSSELNVNALLLGDSALYLCASSSFGPVGEQYFGPGTRLTVT.

The V gene is TRBV7-9, the J gene TRBJ1-4; D unclear. The V end lost 2 bases, the J end lost 5 bases, and 0 bases lay between the germline ends. Germline CDR1 SEHNR, CDR2 FQNEAQ (reference sequence). The CDR3 consists of 11 residues. The CDR3 coding sequence is TGTGCCAGCAGCTTAAATGAAAAACTGTTTTTT. Translating it yields CASSLNEKLFF.

The J gene is TRBJ1-2, the V gene TRBV5-6; D not resolved. The germline CDR1 and CDR2 sequences are SGHDT and YYEEEE. V lost 0 bases to trimming and J lost 4 bases, with 10 bases between them. This CDR3 spans 14 amino acids. The CDR3 DNA reads TGTGCCAGCAGCTTGGGTACGGGAATCTATGGCTACACCTTC. It yields the protein CASSLGTGIYGYTF.

The chain recombines TRBV4-3 with TRBJ2-1; TRBD1 matches at 7 bases. V gave up 0 bases and J gave up 9 bases; unmatched junction bases: 5. The CDR3 consists of 14 residues. Germline V gene lookup returns CDR1 LGHNA and CDR2 YSLEER. DNA of the CDR3: TGCGCCAGCAGCCAAGATAGGGGGCTGTTTGAGCAGTTCTTC. Translating it yields CASSQDRGLFEQFF.

J is TRBJ2-3 and V is TRBV7-7, with 11 bases that match TRBD2. J gave up 6 bases and V 4 bases, and 9 bases lay outside the gene matches. CDR1 and CDR2 from the germline V gene are SSHAT and FNYEAQ (reference sequence). The CDR3 is 16 residues long. The CDR3 region is CASSSVSGGGVDTQYF. DNA for the CDR3: TGTGCCAGCAGCTCCGTTAGCGGGGGGGGCGTGGATACGCAGTATTTT.

The V call is TRBV4-2, the J call TRBJ1-2, with D perhaps matching TRBD1 (6 bases). The germline V and J ends were trimmed by 0 bases and 4 bases, with 15 bases remaining between them. The length of the CDR3 is 16 residues. Germline CDR1 reads LGHNA; CDR2 reads YNFKEQ. The CDR3 DNA reads as TGTGCCAGCAGCCAAGACTCGGCAGGGGCCGTCTATGGCTACACCTTC. It yields the protein CASSQDSAGAVYGYTF.

V and J are TRBV5-1 and TRBJ2-5, with D hard to call. Per the germline V gene, CDR1 is SGHRS and CDR2 is YFSETQ. V was shortened by 4 bases and J by 2 bases, with 6 bases between the two germline ends. The CDR3 covers 12 residues. DNA of the CDR3: TGCGCCAGCAGCCCTAATCAAGAGACCCAGTACTTC. Translation gives CASSPNQETQYF.